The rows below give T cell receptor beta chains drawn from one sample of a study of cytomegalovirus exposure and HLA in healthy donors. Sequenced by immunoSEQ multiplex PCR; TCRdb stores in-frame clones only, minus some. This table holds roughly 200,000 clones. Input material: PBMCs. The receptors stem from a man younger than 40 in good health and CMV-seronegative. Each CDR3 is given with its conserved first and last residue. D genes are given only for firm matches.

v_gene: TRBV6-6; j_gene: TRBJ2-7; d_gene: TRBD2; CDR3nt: TGTGCCAGCGCTTTGGCGGGGGGGCGCAGCTACGAGCAGTACTTC; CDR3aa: CASALAGGRSYEQYF
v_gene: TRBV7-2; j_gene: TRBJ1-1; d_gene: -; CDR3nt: TGTGCCGGCAGCTCGGGAATGAACACTGAAGCTTTCTTT; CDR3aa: CAGSSGMNTEAFF
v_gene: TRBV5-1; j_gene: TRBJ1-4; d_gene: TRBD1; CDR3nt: TGCGCCAGCAGCTTGGGGGACAGGGGTGAAAAACTGTTTTTT; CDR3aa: CASSLGDRGEKLFF
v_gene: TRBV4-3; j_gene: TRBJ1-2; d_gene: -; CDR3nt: TGCGCCAGCAGCCAAGATTTCAGACAGGTCCTCTATGGCTACACCTTC; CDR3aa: CASSQDFRQVLYGYTF
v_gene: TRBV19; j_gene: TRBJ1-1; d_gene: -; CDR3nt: TGTGCCAGTAGTATAGGGGTGCGGGGTACTGAAGCTTTCTTT; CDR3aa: CASSIGVRGTEAFF
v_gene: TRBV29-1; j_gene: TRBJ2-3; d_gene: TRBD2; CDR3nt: TGCAGCGTTGAAGCCTCGGGGCTAGCGGGAGGGCCCACAGATACGCAGTATTTT; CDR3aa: CSVEASGLAGGPTDTQYF
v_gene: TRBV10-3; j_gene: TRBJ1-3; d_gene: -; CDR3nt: TGTGCCATCAGTGAGTCCCTAATATCTGGAAACACCATATATTTT; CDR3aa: CAISESLISGNTIYF
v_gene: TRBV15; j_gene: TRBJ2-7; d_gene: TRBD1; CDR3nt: TGTGCCACCAGCCTAAACTCAGGGGGCGAGCAGTACTTC; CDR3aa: CATSLNSGGEQYF
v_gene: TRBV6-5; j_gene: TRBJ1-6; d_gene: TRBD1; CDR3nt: TGTGCCAGCAGTTACGGGACAGGGCCCAATTCACCCCTCCACTTT; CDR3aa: CASSYGTGPNSPLHF
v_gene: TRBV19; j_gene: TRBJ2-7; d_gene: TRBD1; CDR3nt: TGTGCCAGTACCCCAGGGACAGGGGTTATCTACGAGCAGTACTTC; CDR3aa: CASTPGTGVIYEQYF
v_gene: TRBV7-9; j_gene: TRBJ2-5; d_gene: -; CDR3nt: TGTGCCAGCAGCCACCTACAGATATCCAGGGAGACCCAGTACTTC; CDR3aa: CASSHLQISRETQYF
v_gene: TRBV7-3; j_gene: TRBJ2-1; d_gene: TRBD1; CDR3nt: TGTGCCAGCAGCGCTTGGACAGGGGGGAACAATGAGCAGTTCTTC; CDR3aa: CASSAWTGGNNEQFF
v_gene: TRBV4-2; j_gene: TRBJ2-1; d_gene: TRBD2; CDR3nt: TGTGCCAGCAGCCAAGAACTAGCGGGAGTCTCCTACAATGAGCAGTTCTTC; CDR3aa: CASSQELAGVSYNEQFF
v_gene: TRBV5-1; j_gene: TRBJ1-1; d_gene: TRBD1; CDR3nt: TGCGCCAGCAGCTGGCGGGGACAGGGGAACACTGAAGCTTTCTTT; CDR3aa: CASSWRGQGNTEAFF
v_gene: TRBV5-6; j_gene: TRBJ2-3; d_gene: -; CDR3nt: TGTGCCAGCAGCTTAAGAGGGAGCACAGATACGCAGTATTTT; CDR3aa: CASSLRGSTDTQYF
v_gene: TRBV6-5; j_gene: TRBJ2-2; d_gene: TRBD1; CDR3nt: TGTGCCAGCAGTTACTTGACAGGGTCTGGGGAGCTGTTTTTT; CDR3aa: CASSYLTGSGELFF
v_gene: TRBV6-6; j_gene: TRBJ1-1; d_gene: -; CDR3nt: TGTGCCAGCACCCCGATAAGGGACTTTATTGAAGCTTTCTTT; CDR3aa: CASTPIRDFIEAFF
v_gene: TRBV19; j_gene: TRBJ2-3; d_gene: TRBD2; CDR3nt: TGTGCCAGTAGTGTCGGGACTAGCAAGACAGATACGCAGTATTTT; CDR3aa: CASSVGTSKTDTQYF
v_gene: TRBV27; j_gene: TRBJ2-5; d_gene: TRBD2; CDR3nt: TGTGCCAGCAGTCCTAGCGGGAGCGGATATGGGACCCAGTACTTC; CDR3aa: CASSPSGSGYGTQYF
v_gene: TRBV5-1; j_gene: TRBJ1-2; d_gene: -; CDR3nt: TGCGCCAGCAGCTTGTGGGAGACGAACTATGGCTACACCTTC; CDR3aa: CASSLWETNYGYTF
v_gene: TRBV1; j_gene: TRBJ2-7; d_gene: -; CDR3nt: TGCACCAGCAGCCAAGACCGGGGACTCCGGCTGTACTTC; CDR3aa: CTSSQDRGLRLYF
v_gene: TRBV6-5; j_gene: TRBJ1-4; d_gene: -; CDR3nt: TGTGCCAGCAGTTACAGAGGGCCTAATGAAAAACTGTTTTTT; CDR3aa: CASSYRGPNEKLFF
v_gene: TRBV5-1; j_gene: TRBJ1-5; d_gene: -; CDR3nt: TGCGCCAGCCGACTGAACACCGATCAGCCCCAGCATTTT; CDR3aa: CASRLNTDQPQHF
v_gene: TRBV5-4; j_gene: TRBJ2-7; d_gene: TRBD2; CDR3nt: TGTGCCAGCAGCTTGGGAGGGACTAGCGGGAGCGTCATCCGCGAGCAGTACTTC; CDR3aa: CASSLGGTSGSVIREQYF
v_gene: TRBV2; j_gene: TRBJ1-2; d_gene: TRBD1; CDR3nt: TGTGCCAGCAACGACCGGGACAGGGGAGCCTATGGCTACACCTTC; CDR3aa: CASNDRDRGAYGYTF
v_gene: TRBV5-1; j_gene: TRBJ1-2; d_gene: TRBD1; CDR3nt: TGCGCCAGCAACCAAGGACAGGTGGCCTATGGCTACACCTTC; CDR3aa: CASNQGQVAYGYTF
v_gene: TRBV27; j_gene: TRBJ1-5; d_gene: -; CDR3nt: TGTGCCAGCAGTTTTGACAGCTATAGCAATCAGCCCCAGCATTTT; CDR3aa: CASSFDSYSNQPQHF
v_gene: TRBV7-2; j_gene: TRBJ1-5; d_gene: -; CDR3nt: TGTGCCAGCAGCTTAAGGCAGGGCAATCAGCCCCAGCATTTT; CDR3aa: CASSLRQGNQPQHF
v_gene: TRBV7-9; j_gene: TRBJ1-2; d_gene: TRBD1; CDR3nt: TGTGCCAGCAGCTTGGGGGACAGGGGAGTCTATGGCTACACCTTC; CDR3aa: CASSLGDRGVYGYTF
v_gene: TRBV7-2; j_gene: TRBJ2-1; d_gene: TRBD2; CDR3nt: TGTGCCAGCTTAAGGGGACCGGGGGGGCAAAATGAGCAGTTCTTC; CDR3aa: CASLRGPGGQNEQFF
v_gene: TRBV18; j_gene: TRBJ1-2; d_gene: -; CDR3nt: TGTGCCAGCTCACCATCAGGGAAAGGGGCTAACTATGGCTACACCTTC; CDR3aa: CASSPSGKGANYGYTF
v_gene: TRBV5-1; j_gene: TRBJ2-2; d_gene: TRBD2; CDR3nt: TGCGCCAGCAGCCCGGGACTAGCGGGAGTGGGGACCGGGGAGCTGTTTTTT; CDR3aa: CASSPGLAGVGTGELFF
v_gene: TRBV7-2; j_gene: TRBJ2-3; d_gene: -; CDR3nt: TGTGCCAGCAGCCCGGGCGGGAGCACAGATACGCAGTATTTT; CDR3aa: CASSPGGSTDTQYF
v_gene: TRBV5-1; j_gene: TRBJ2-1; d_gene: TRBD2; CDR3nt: TGCGCCAGCAGCTTCCCCCTCGGGCCTAGCGGGAGGAATGAGCAGTTCTTC; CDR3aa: CASSFPLGPSGRNEQFF
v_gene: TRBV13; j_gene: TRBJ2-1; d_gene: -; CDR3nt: TGTGCCAGCAGCTCCGCCGGTTCACCCAATGAGCAGTTCTTC; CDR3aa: CASSSAGSPNEQFF
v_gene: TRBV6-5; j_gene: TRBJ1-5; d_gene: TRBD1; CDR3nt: TGTGCCAGCAGGACCGGACAGGGTAGCAATCAGCCCCAGCATTTT; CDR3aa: CASRTGQGSNQPQHF
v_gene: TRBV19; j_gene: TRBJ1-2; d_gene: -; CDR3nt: TGTGCCAGTAGTATTCAGGGAGGGTCTGGCTACACCTTC; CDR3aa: CASSIQGGSGYTF
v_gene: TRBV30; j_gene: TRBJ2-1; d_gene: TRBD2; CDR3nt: TGTGCCTGGACTAGCGGGAGCTCCTACAATGAGCAGTTCTTC; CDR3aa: CAWTSGSSYNEQFF
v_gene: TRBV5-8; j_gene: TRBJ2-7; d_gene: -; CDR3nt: TGTGCCAGCAGCGAAGTCTTGGGTCAGGGGACAAACTACGAGCAGTACTTC; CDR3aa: CASSEVLGQGTNYEQYF
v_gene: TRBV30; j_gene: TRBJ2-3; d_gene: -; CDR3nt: TGTGCCTGGAGTTACAAGGATGCACGGGGAGATACGCAGTATTTT; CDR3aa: CAWSYKDARGDTQYF
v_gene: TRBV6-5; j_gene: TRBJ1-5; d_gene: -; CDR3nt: TGTGCCAGCAGTTTACTTGCGGGGAATCAGCCCCAGCATTTT; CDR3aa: CASSLLAGNQPQHF
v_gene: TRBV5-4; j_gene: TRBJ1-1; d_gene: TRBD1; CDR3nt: TGTGCCAGCAGCTTGGTCTGGACAGGGGAGGCTTTCTTT; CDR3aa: CASSLVWTGEAFF
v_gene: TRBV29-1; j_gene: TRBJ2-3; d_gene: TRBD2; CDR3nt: TGCAGCGTTGACGCGGGGGGGGTCACAGATACGCAGTATTTT; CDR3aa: CSVDAGGVTDTQYF
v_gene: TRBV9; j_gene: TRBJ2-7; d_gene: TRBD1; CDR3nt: TGTGCCAGCAGCGTCGACCCGACAGGGGCCTACGAGCAGTACTTC; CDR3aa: CASSVDPTGAYEQYF
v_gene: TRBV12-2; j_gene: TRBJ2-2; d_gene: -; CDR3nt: TGTGCAAGTCGCTTAGATCCTAGCGGTAACACCGGGGAGCTGTTTTTT; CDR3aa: CASRLDPSGNTGELFF
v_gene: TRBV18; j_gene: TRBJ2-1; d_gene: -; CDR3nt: TGTGCCAGCTCACCACCGTCAGGGGTGTACAATGAGCAGTTCTTC; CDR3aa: CASSPPSGVYNEQFF
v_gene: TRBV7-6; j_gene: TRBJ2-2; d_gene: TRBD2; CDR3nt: TGTGCCAGCAGCATACGACTAGCGGGAGCGGGTACCGGGGAGCTGTTTTTT; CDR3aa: CASSIRLAGAGTGELFF
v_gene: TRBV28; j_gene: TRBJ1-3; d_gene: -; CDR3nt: TGTGCCAGCAGTCCCCCCTCTACCGTCATTGTCGGAAACACCATATATTTT; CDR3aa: CASSPPSTVIVGNTIYF
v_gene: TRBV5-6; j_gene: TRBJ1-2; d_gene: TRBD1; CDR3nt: TGTGCCAGCAGCTTGGTCACAGGGGAGTATGGCTACACCTTC; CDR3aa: CASSLVTGEYGYTF
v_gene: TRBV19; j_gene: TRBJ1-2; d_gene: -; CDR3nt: TGTGCCAGTAGTATAGATCCCGCGGGCACTCCTTTCTATGGCTACACCTTC; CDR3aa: CASSIDPAGTPFYGYTF
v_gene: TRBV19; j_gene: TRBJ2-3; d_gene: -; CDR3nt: TGTGCCAGTAAAATCCAGGGCTACACAGATACGCAGTATTTT; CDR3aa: CASKIQGYTDTQYF
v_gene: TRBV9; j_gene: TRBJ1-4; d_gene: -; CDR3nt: TGTGCCAGCAGCGTAGGTCGGAGCAGAAGTGAAAAACTGTTTTTT; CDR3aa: CASSVGRSRSEKLFF
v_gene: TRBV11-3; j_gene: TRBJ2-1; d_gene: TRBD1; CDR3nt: TGTGCCAGCAGCTGGGGGGACAGGGGGGGCAATGAGCAGTTCTTC; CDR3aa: CASSWGDRGGNEQFF
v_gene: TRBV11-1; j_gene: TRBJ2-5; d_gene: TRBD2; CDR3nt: TGTGCCAGCAGCTCGAGCGGGAGTGGAAAGACCCAGTACTTC; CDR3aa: CASSSSGSGKTQYF